This T cell receptor (beta chain) was sequenced during a study of blood T cell repertoires in COVID-19. Study details: T cells, B-cell-depleted T cells, or PBMCs supplied cDNA or gDNA.

Method: immunoSEQ multiplex PCR; TCRdb's copy keeps in-frame clones and lacks some. The sample lists about 350,000 clones, roughly 90% seen once, with under 1.2% in the top ten. V shed 3 bases and J shed 3 bases, with 11 bases lying between them. Germline CDR1 KGHSH, CDR2 LQKENI. This CDR3 is 14 amino acids long. The sequencing sample was made of PBMCs or T cells enriched from blood (not recorded which). The J gene is TRBJ1-2, the V gene TRBV18; maybe TRBD1 (5 bases). The clonotype originates from a woman aged 30 to 39 who had been exposed to COVID-19. CDR3 amino acids: CASSPGRVDYGYTF. For the CDR3, the DNA is TGTGCCAGCTCACCGGGCAGGGTTGACTATGGCTACACCTTC.